These T cell receptor beta chains were read from a single sample in a study of OX40 agonist ivuxolimab in advanced cancers. This table comes from immunoSEQ multiplex PCR, and its TCRdb copy is limited to in-frame clones, with some not included. The table records some 64,000 clones, approximately 84% of them present only once. Sequencing was performed on CD4+ or CD8+ T cells sorted from blood, taken in a trial of the OX40 agonist ivuxolimab. The receptors shown here come from an adult with an advanced solid tumor such as melanoma, head and neck, liver or kidney cancer. CDR3s include the opening cysteine and the closing phenylalanine or tryptophan. Each record gives: CDR3 DNA, CDR3 protein, V gene, D gene, J gene, clone size. A D gene is named only where the DNA matches it firmly. Clone size is shown for a subset of rows, as once, few, many or a class of expanded clone.

TGTGCCACCAGCAGAGAGAATGGAGAGCAGTTCTTC CATSRENGEQFF TRBV15 . TRBJ2-1 .
TGTGCCAGCACCCGGACAGGGAACTATGGCTACACCTTC CASTRTGNYGYTF TRBV5-6 TRBD1 TRBJ1-2 .
TGTGCCAGCAGCTTGGAGCCAGGGGTAAGCAATGAGCAGTTCTTC CASSLEPGVSNEQFF TRBV5-4 . TRBJ2-1 .
TGTGCCAGCAGCTTTTCCACCCCCGGAAACACCATATATTTT CASSFSTPGNTIYF TRBV11-2 . TRBJ1-3 .
TGTGCCAGCGGGGGACAGGATGTCTATAATTCACCCCTCCACTTT CASGGQDVYNSPLHF TRBV2 TRBD1 TRBJ1-6 .
TGTGCCAGCAGTCCTTTTGGGGGGAGGATGAACACTGAAGCTTTCTTT CASSPFGGRMNTEAFF TRBV27 . TRBJ1-1 .
TGTGCCAGCAGTGAAGCCCAAGGGTTGAAGGAGACCCAGTACTTC CASSEAQGLKETQYF TRBV2 . TRBJ2-5 .
TGCGCCAGCAGCTTGGGGGACAGGGAAATGCACGAGCAGTACTTC CASSLGDREMHEQYF TRBV5-1 TRBD1 TRBJ2-7 .
TGCAGCGTTGATTGGCTAGCGGGGACCACAGATACGCAGTATTTT CSVDWLAGTTDTQYF TRBV29-1 TRBD2 TRBJ2-3 .
TGTGCCAGCAGCCTGACAGATCAAGAGACCCAGTACTTC CASSLTDQETQYF TRBV5-4 . TRBJ2-5 .
TGTGCCAGCAGTGATTCGGGTTACGATCAGCCCCAGCATTTT CASSDSGYDQPQHF TRBV2 . TRBJ1-5 once
TGTGCCAGCTCACCACCTACTTCCTACGAGCAGTACTTC CASSPPTSYEQYF TRBV18 . TRBJ2-7 .
TGTGCCAGCACCCGGGATCCTGGAAACACCATATATTTT CASTRDPGNTIYF TRBV9 . TRBJ1-3 .
TGCAGTGCTATCGGGCAGTATGAGCAGTTCTTC CSAIGQYEQFF TRBV20-1 . TRBJ2-1 .
TGTGCCAGCAGTGCCGGACAGGGGCAAGAGACCCAGTACTTC CASSAGQGQETQYF TRBV6-6 TRBD1 TRBJ2-5 .
TGTGCCAGCAGTTCGCCCGGGACGGTCTCTGGGGCCAACGTCCTGACTTTC CASSSPGTVSGANVLTF TRBV28 . TRBJ2-6 .
TGTGCCAGCTCACCATCGGGACAGCTGTCCTACGAGCAGTACTTC CASSPSGQLSYEQYF TRBV18 TRBD1 TRBJ2-7 .
TGTGCCAGCAGCTTAAATGGCGGGATTAAAAACATTCAGTACTTC CASSLNGGIKNIQYF TRBV7-2 . TRBJ2-4 .
TGTGCCAGTAGTATAGTTTGGGGAAATCAGCCCCAGCATTTT CASSIVWGNQPQHF TRBV19 . TRBJ1-5 .
TGCGCCAGCAGAGACGCCGGGACAGGGGGCTCACCCCTCCACTTT CASRDAGTGGSPLHF TRBV5-1 TRBD1 TRBJ1-6 .
TGTGCCATCTGGGCACGGGGGAACACTGAAGCTTTCTTT CAIWARGNTEAFF TRBV10-3 . TRBJ1-1 .
TGTGCCAGCAGCTTAGCGGGTTCAGATACGCAGTATTTT CASSLAGSDTQYF TRBV7-9 . TRBJ2-3 .
TGCGCCAGCAGCTTGTTACCGGGGGCGAAGGGTCAGCCCCAGCATTTT CASSLLPGAKGQPQHF TRBV5-1 . TRBJ1-5 once
TGTGCCAGCAGCTTACAGGGTGACACTGAAGCTTTCTTT CASSLQGDTEAFF TRBV7-8 . TRBJ1-1 once
TGTGCCAGCAGTCTCCTGAGGGACAGCAGAAACACCATATATTTT CASSLLRDSRNTIYF TRBV2 TRBD1 TRBJ1-3 .
TGCGCCAGCAGCTACAGGGGCGAAGAGACCCAGTACTTC CASSYRGEETQYF TRBV5-1 TRBD1 TRBJ2-5 .
TGTGCCAGCAGTGACTCGGAGACTAGCTCCTACAATGAGCAGTTCTTC CASSDSETSSYNEQFF TRBV6-4 . TRBJ2-1 .
TGTGCCAGCAGCCCGGGGACAGGGGCGGCCGAGCAGTACTTC CASSPGTGAAEQYF TRBV4-2 TRBD1 TRBJ2-7 .
TGTGCCAGCAGTTACACGCGGGACAGGGGGGGTTCACCCCTCCACTTT CASSYTRDRGGSPLHF TRBV6-6 TRBD1 TRBJ1-6 .
TGTGCCAGCAGCGCACAGGGGACTAATGAAAAACTGTTTTTT CASSAQGTNEKLFF TRBV7-2 TRBD1 TRBJ1-4 .
TGTGCCAGCAGCCCCTTAGCGGGCCGACAACCATACAATGAGCAGTTCTTC CASSPLAGRQPYNEQFF TRBV11-2 TRBD2 TRBJ2-1 .
TGTGCCAGCAGTGAAACCCTAGCGGGGAATGAGCAGTTCTTC CASSETLAGNEQFF TRBV2 TRBD2 TRBJ2-1 .
TGTGCCAGCAGTCCCGACAGAATCTCCTACGAGCAGTACTTC CASSPDRISYEQYF TRBV6-6 . TRBJ2-7 .
TGTGCCAGCAGCTCCGCGGACGGACTGGCGGGCCAAGAGACCCAGTACTTC CASSSADGLAGQETQYF TRBV7-9 . TRBJ2-5 .
TGTGCCAGCAGACCTGGCGGGGGAGACCCAGATACGCAGTATTTT CASRPGGGDPDTQYF TRBV9 TRBD2 TRBJ2-3 once
TGTGCCAGCAGTTGGACAGATAGCAATCAGCCCCAGCATTTT CASSWTDSNQPQHF TRBV28 . TRBJ1-5 .
TGTGCTAGTGGTTTGGTAGGGACAGGGGATGAAAAACTGTTTTTT CASGLVGTGDEKLFF TRBV12-5 TRBD1 TRBJ1-4 .
TGTGCCTGGGACTCCCCCGGGCAGCGTTACTCTGGAAACACCATATATTTT CAWDSPGQRYSGNTIYF TRBV30 . TRBJ1-3 .
TGTGCCAGCAGCCAGCGGGGGGGCCTGGTGGCAGATACGCAGTATTTT CASSQRGGLVADTQYF TRBV7-9 TRBD2 TRBJ2-3 .
TGTGCCAGCAGCTTACCGCCGGGACAGATCACAGATACGCAGTATTTT CASSLPPGQITDTQYF TRBV7-9 TRBD1 TRBJ2-3 once
TGTGCCAGCAGTCCAGAATCCTACAATGAGCAGTTCTTC CASSPESYNEQFF TRBV13 . TRBJ2-1 .
TGTGCCAGCAGCGCGGGGCGGGATTACACTGAAGCTTTCTTT CASSAGRDYTEAFF TRBV9 . TRBJ1-1 .
TGTGCCAGCAGTTCTCCGGGACAGGGAACTATAAGCCAAGAGACCCAGTACTTC CASSSPGQGTISQETQYF TRBV28 TRBD1 TRBJ2-5 .